The 10 T cell receptor beta chains reported below all come from one sample, sequenced in a study of blood T cell repertoires in COVID-19. Generated by immunoSEQ multiplex PCR, the TCRdb table keeps only in-frame clones and is missing some. This sample has around 160,000 clones, with roughly nine tenths found just once. Sequenced sample: peripheral blood. The receptors here all came from a young man with COVID-19, enrolled during active disease.

The chain joins TRBV11-3 to TRBJ1-1, with D unresolved. V gave up 0 bases and J gave up 10 bases, with 9 bases separating them. From germline, CDR1 is SGHNT and CDR2 YENEEA. The CDR3 sequence is 12 residues long. This CDR3 reads CASSLEGGVAFF. CDR3 nucleotide sequence: TGTGCCAGCAGCTTAGAGGGTGGAGTAGCTTTCTTT. The complete variable domain, with remaining parts taken from reference TRBV11-3 and TRBJ1-1, reads EAGVVQSPRYKIIEKKQPVAFWCNPISGHNTLYWYLQNLGQGPELLIRYENEEAVDDSQLPKDRFSAERLKGVDSTLKIQPAELGDSAVYLCASSLEGGVAFFGQGTRLTVV.

The chain combines TRBV7-2 with TRBJ2-5; 12 nucleotides line up with TRBD2. Germline CDR1 is SGHTA and CDR2 is FQGNSA. This CDR3 comprises 16 residues. Trimming took 1 base from V and 5 from J; bases not matched to a gene: 5. This chain's CDR3 is CASSLELAGGWETQYF. CDR3 DNA: TGTGCCAGCAGCTTAGAGCTAGCGGGAGGGTGGGAGACCCAGTACTTC.

The rearrangement joins TRBV14 to TRBJ1-1, with TRBD1 matching 8 bases. Germline V gene lookup returns CDR1 SGHDN and CDR2 FVKESK. After removal of 3 bases from V and 3 bases from J, the junction contained 9 bases not matched to a gene. The CDR3 has 16 amino acids. The DNA of the CDR3 is TGTGCCAGCAGCCAGTTACCAGGGGGCCAGGACACTGAAGCTTTCTTT. Translated, it gives CASSQLPGGQDTEAFF.

The genes are TRBV19 and TRBJ2-5; a possible D gene is TRBD2 (5 bases). Germline CDR1 is LNHDA and CDR2 is SQIVND (reference sequence). CDR3 length: 12 residues. Trimming pared 10 bases from V and 5 bases from J, leaving 14 bases between. CDR3 loop: CATSRDQETQYF. In nucleotides, the CDR3 is TGTGCCACATCACGGGATCAGGAGACCCAGTACTTC.

This chain links TRBV10-3 with TRBJ2-3; 9 bases are shared with TRBD1. Trimming at V came to 1 base and at J to 4 bases, leaving 9 bases not matched to a gene. This CDR3 spans 17 amino acids. Germline values: CDR1 ENHRY, CDR2 SYGVKD. The CDR3 sequence: CAISEFPDRQGADTQYF. CDR3 nucleotide sequence: TGTGCCATCAGTGAGTTCCCGGATAGACAGGGGGCAGATACGCAGTATTTT.

The chain couples TRBV4-1 to TRBJ2-5; 7 nucleotides agree with TRBD2. J gave up 5 bases and V 1 base, and 4 bases lay outside the gene matches. This CDR3 region has 14 residues. Germline lookup yields CDR1 MGHRA and CDR2 YSYEKL. CDR3: CASSQAGGRETQYF. The DNA for the CDR3 is TGCGCCAGCAGCCAAGCGGGGGGACGGGAGACCCAGTACTTC.

This chain connects TRBV4-3 to TRBJ1-6; weak D call: TRBD1 (5 bases). Germline CDR1 is LGHNA and CDR2 is YSLEER. The CDR3 consists of 17 residues. The germline V and J ends were trimmed by 0 bases and 7 bases, with 16 bases remaining between them. This chain's CDR3 is CASSQESGTRVNSPLHF. The CDR3 bases are TGCGCCAGCAGCCAAGAATCCGGGACTAGGGTAAATTCACCCCTCCACTTT.

This chain connects TRBV5-6 to TRBJ2-6; weak D call: TRBD2 (6 bases). The germline V gene has CDR1 SGHDT and CDR2 YYEEEE. CDR3 size: 18 residues. Trimming shortened V by 4 bases and J by 2 bases, and 19 bases separated the two germline ends. CDR3 nucleotide sequence: TGTGCCAGCAGCGAGAAGATGTGGCGGGGTACTGGGGCCAACGTCCTGACTTTC. Translation: CASSEKMWRGTGANVLTF.

The chain combines TRBV7-2 with TRBJ2-7, with D maybe TRBD1 (5 bases). CDR1 is SGHTA, CDR2 FQGNSA, per germline. V was cut by 1 base and J by 4 bases, with 14 bases left in between. This CDR3 has 15 residues. The CDR3 reads CASSLEAQGKYEQYF. The CDR3 DNA is TGTGCCAGCAGCTTAGAGGCCCAGGGTAAATACGAGCAGTACTTC. Based on the CDR3 plus reference TRBV7-2 and TRBJ2-7, the full variable domain is GAGVSQSPSNKVTEKGKDVELRCDPISGHTALYWYRQSLGQGLEFLIYFQGNSAPDKSGLPSDRFSAERTGGSVSTLTIQRTQQEDSAVYLCASSLEAQGKYEQYFGPGTRLTVT.

This chain links TRBV11-2 with TRBJ2-7, with D possibly being TRBD1 (6 bases). CDR3 length: 13 amino acids. The V gene's germline CDR1 is SGHAT and CDR2 FQNNGV. V shed 0 bases and J shed 9 bases, with 12 bases lying between them. In DNA form, the CDR3 reads TGTGCCAGCAGCTTAGATTCCAGGGGATGGCAGTACTTC. It yields the protein CASSLDSRGWQYF.